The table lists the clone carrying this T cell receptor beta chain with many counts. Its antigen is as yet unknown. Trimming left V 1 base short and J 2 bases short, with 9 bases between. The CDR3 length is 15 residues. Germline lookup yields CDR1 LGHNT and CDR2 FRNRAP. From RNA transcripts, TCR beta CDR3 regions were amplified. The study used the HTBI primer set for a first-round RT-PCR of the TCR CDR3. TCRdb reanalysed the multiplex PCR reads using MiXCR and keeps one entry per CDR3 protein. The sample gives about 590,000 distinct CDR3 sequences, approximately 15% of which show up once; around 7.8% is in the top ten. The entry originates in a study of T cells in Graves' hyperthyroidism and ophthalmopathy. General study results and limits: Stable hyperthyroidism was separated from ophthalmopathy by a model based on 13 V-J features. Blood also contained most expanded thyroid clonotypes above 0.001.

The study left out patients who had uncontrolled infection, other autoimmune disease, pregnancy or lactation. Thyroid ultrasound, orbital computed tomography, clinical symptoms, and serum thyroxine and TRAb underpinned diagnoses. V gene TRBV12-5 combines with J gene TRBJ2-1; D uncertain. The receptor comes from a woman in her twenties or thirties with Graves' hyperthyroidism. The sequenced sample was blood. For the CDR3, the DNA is TGTGCTAGTGGTTTGGGACCGGTCCCCTACAATGAGCAGTTCTTC. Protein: CASGLGPVPYNEQFF.